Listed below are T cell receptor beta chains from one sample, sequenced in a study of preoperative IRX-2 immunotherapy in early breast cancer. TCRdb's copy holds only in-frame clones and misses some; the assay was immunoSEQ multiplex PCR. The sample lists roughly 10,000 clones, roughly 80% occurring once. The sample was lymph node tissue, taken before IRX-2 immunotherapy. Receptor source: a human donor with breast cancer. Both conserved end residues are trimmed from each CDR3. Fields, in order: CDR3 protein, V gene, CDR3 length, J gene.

CDR3 protein: ASSQGARGGNTIY
V gene: TRBV7-5
CDR3 length: 13
J gene: TRBJ1-3

CDR3 protein: ASSLSPDDTQY
V gene: TRBV7-4
CDR3 length: 11
J gene: TRBJ2-3

CDR3 protein: ASSLGIGLGPGELF
V gene: TRBV11-3
CDR3 length: 14
J gene: TRBJ2-2

CDR3 protein: ASTRGGKDEKLF
V gene: TRBV12-5
CDR3 length: 12
J gene: TRBJ1-4

CDR3 protein: ASSLGQGSSGYT
V gene: TRBV7-5
CDR3 length: 12
J gene: TRBJ1-2

CDR3 protein: ASSESRSLYTGELF
V gene: TRBV10-2
CDR3 length: 14
J gene: TRBJ2-2

CDR3 protein: ASSLSGDGANYGYT
V gene: TRBV5-1
CDR3 length: 14
J gene: TRBJ1-2

CDR3 protein: ASSQLWAQGFYEQY
V gene: TRBV19
CDR3 length: 14
J gene: TRBJ2-7

CDR3 protein: ASSTQAGSYNEQF
V gene: TRBV11-3
CDR3 length: 13
J gene: TRBJ2-1

CDR3 protein: ASSFSLAASGRAETQY
V gene: TRBV28
CDR3 length: 16
J gene: TRBJ2-5

CDR3 protein: ASSHGGGLAVTDTQY
V gene: TRBV6-8
CDR3 length: 15
J gene: TRBJ2-3

CDR3 protein: ASSQGQDYEQY
V gene: TRBV4-1
CDR3 length: 11
J gene: TRBJ2-7

CDR3 protein: ASSPRAGMNTEAF
V gene: TRBV11-3
CDR3 length: 13
J gene: TRBJ1-1

CDR3 protein: ASSLFRRTMNTEAF
V gene: TRBV7-7
CDR3 length: 14
J gene: TRBJ1-1

CDR3 protein: ASSSQGARTEAF
V gene: TRBV11-3
CDR3 length: 12
J gene: TRBJ1-1

CDR3 protein: ASSLTPKTSGRAETQY
V gene: TRBV28
CDR3 length: 16
J gene: TRBJ2-5

CDR3 protein: ASSLGLSNEKLF
V gene: TRBV6-8
CDR3 length: 12
J gene: TRBJ1-4

CDR3 protein: ASSLIEGKQNTEAF
V gene: TRBV11-3
CDR3 length: 14
J gene: TRBJ1-1

CDR3 protein: ATKMTWGDQPQH
V gene: TRBV19
CDR3 length: 12
J gene: TRBJ1-5

CDR3 protein: ASSPGGKGNQPQH
V gene: TRBV6-8
CDR3 length: 13
J gene: TRBJ1-5

CDR3 protein: AWSVGGTGANVLT
V gene: TRBV30
CDR3 length: 13
J gene: TRBJ2-6

CDR3 protein: ASSLGQGSYEQY
V gene: TRBV6-8
CDR3 length: 12
J gene: TRBJ2-7

CDR3 protein: ASSEMNPRDIQY
V gene: TRBV10-1
CDR3 length: 12
J gene: TRBJ2-4

CDR3 protein: ASSIQDRGPYGYT
V gene: TRBV19
CDR3 length: 13
J gene: TRBJ1-2

CDR3 protein: ASSLSGANVLT
V gene: TRBV28
CDR3 length: 11
J gene: TRBJ2-6

CDR3 protein: ASSWTRRNTEAF
V gene: TRBV19
CDR3 length: 12
J gene: TRBJ1-1

CDR3 protein: ASSRRDAPGNTIY
V gene: TRBV9
CDR3 length: 13
J gene: TRBJ1-3

CDR3 protein: ASSWGLAGGPAGELF
V gene: TRBV11-3
CDR3 length: 15
J gene: TRBJ2-2

CDR3 protein: ASSYVAGGANTGELF
V gene: TRBV6-8
CDR3 length: 15
J gene: TRBJ2-2

CDR3 protein: ASSPGTGNYGYT
V gene: TRBV19
CDR3 length: 12
J gene: TRBJ1-2

CDR3 protein: ASSYRRDGYGYT
V gene: TRBV6-8
CDR3 length: 12
J gene: TRBJ1-2

CDR3 protein: ASSPNEGFDTEAF
V gene: TRBV18
CDR3 length: 13
J gene: TRBJ1-1

CDR3 protein: ASSLGTVSRETQY
V gene: TRBV11-1
CDR3 length: 13
J gene: TRBJ2-5

CDR3 protein: ASSYPTGRLHTQY
V gene: TRBV6-8
CDR3 length: 13
J gene: TRBJ2-3

CDR3 protein: ASSFPAGGSYNEQF
V gene: TRBV7-7
CDR3 length: 14
J gene: TRBJ2-1

CDR3 protein: ASSDGNQPQH
V gene: TRBV10-2
CDR3 length: 10
J gene: TRBJ1-5

CDR3 protein: ASSQGDTEAF
V gene: TRBV6-8
CDR3 length: 10
J gene: TRBJ1-1

CDR3 protein: ASSSTSGKETQY
V gene: TRBV6-8
CDR3 length: 12
J gene: TRBJ2-5

CDR3 protein: ASSRTAGANTEAF
V gene: TRBV5-1
CDR3 length: 13
J gene: TRBJ1-1

CDR3 protein: ASSQIPQGYEQY
V gene: TRBV16
CDR3 length: 12
J gene: TRBJ2-7

CDR3 protein: ASSYSSPTGSRTGELF
V gene: TRBV6-8
CDR3 length: 16
J gene: TRBJ2-2

CDR3 protein: ASSLRMNTEAF
V gene: TRBV6-8
CDR3 length: 11
J gene: TRBJ1-1

CDR3 protein: AISESDLREKQY
V gene: TRBV10-3
CDR3 length: 12
J gene: TRBJ2-7

CDR3 protein: ASRSPRRRINQPQH
V gene: TRBV6-8
CDR3 length: 14
J gene: TRBJ1-5

CDR3 protein: SVGAGTQPQH
V gene: TRBV29-1
CDR3 length: 10
J gene: TRBJ1-5

CDR3 protein: ASLLLPGQYHEQY
V gene: TRBV11-3
CDR3 length: 13
J gene: TRBJ2-7

CDR3 protein: ASSRELAGRNNEQF
V gene: TRBV6-8
CDR3 length: 14
J gene: TRBJ2-1

CDR3 protein: ASSQDRSSRGTYNEQF
V gene: TRBV23-1
CDR3 length: 16
J gene: TRBJ2-1

CDR3 protein: ASSQVGRVEFYEQY
V gene: TRBV14
CDR3 length: 14
J gene: TRBJ2-7

CDR3 protein: ASSPGLDYEQY
V gene: TRBV18
CDR3 length: 11
J gene: TRBJ2-7

CDR3 protein: ASSPAQGQPQH
V gene: TRBV18
CDR3 length: 11
J gene: TRBJ1-5

CDR3 protein: ASKMTGGSGYT
V gene: TRBV19
CDR3 length: 11
J gene: TRBJ1-2